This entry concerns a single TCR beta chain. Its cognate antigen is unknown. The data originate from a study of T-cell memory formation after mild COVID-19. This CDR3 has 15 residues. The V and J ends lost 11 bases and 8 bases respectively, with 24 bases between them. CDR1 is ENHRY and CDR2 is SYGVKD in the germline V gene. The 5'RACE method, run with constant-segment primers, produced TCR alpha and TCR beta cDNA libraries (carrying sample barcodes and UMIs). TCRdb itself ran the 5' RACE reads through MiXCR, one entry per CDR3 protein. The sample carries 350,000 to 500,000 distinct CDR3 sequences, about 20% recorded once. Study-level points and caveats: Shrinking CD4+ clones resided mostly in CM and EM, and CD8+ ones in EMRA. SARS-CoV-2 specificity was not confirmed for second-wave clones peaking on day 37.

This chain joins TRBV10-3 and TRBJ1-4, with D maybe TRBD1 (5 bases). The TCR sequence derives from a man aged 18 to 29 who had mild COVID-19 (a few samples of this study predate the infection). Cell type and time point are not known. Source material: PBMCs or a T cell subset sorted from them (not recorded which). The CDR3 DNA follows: TGTGCCGCTGGAGGGACCGGCAGGGTTGTGGAAAAACTGTTTTTT. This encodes CAAGGTGRVVEKLFF.